The rows below give T cell receptor beta chains drawn from one sample of a study of shared clonotypes between healthy human individuals. The data were produced by immunoSEQ multiplex PCR, yet TCRdb's version contains in-frame clones alone and is incomplete. The table lists some 530,000 clones, 81% of them singletons. The sequenced sample consisted of PBMCs. The receptors shown here come from a woman in her forties in good health. Some clones in this sample may be carry-over from other donors' samples. Each CDR3 is given with its conserved first and last residue. The D gene is left open where the match is weak. Only some rows state a clone size, as once, few, many or a class for expanded clones.

-	TRBV19	TRBD1	TRBJ2-7	CASSIKVNLGTALYEQYF	TGTGCCAGTAGTATTAAGGTAAACCTCGGGACAGCTCTCTACGAGCAGTACTTC
once	TRBV6-1	-	TRBJ1-6	CASSDYNSPLHF	TGTGCCAGCAGTGATTATAATTCACCCCTCCACTTT
-	TRBV5-1	-	TRBJ2-7	CASSSEEGPGEQYF	TGCGCCAGCAGCTCTGAAGAAGGGCCGGGGGAGCAGTACTTC
-	TRBV4-1	TRBD2	TRBJ2-1	CASRDLAGERSNEQFF	TGCGCCAGCAGAGATCTAGCGGGAGAAAGGAGTAATGAGCAGTTCTTC
-	TRBV4-3	-	TRBJ2-7	CASSHLGRSYEQYF	TGCGCCAGCAGCCACCTGGGGCGTAGCTACGAGCAGTACTTC
-	TRBV2	TRBD1	TRBJ1-1	CASSEGTGTEAFF	TGTGCCAGCAGTGAGGGGACAGGGACTGAAGCTTTCTTT
few	TRBV30	TRBD1	TRBJ1-4	CAWSSLGQGRGFEKLFF	TGTGCCTGGAGTTCACTGGGACAGGGCAGGGGGTTTGAAAAACTGTTTTTT
once	TRBV15	-	TRBJ2-3	CATSVPGAGWTDTQYF	TGTGCCACCAGCGTCCCGGGAGCAGGCTGGACAGATACGCAGTATTTT
-	TRBV19	TRBD1	TRBJ2-7	CASTPTGQYEQYF	TGTGCCAGTACCCCGACAGGGCAGTACGAGCAGTACTTC
few	TRBV5-4	TRBD1	TRBJ1-2	CASSERTGVFGYTF	TGTGCCAGCAGCGAGCGGACAGGGGTGTTTGGCTACACCTTC
-	TRBV4-2	TRBD2	TRBJ2-7	CASSQDPGLAGYEQYF	TGTGCCAGCAGCCAAGACCCGGGACTAGCGGGCTACGAGCAGTACTTC
-	TRBV5-1	TRBD2	TRBJ2-1	CASTPDPSGQQFF	TGCGCCAGCACCCCGGACCCTAGCGGGCAACAGTTCTTC
-	TRBV6-6	-	TRBJ1-5	CASRPRFSNQPQHF	TGTGCCAGCAGACCGCGGTTTAGCAATCAGCCCCAGCATTTT
-	TRBV23-1	-	TRBJ2-7	CASSQSTGFEQYF	TGCGCCAGCAGTCAAAGTACAGGGTTCGAGCAGTACTTC
-	TRBV9	TRBD1	TRBJ1-4	CASSVMPTGGNEKLFF	TGTGCCAGCAGCGTAATGCCGACAGGGGGCAATGAAAAACTGTTTTTT
-	TRBV9	-	TRBJ2-7	CASSVGRGGEQYF	TGTGCCAGCAGCGTAGGCAGGGGTGGCGAGCAGTACTTC
few	TRBV2	-	TRBJ1-4	CASIRGGTNEKLFF	TGTGCCAGCATACGGGGCGGAACTAATGAAAAACTGTTTTTT
-	TRBV5-1	TRBD1	TRBJ2-7	CASSPQTGRDEQYF	TGCGCCAGCAGCCCGCAGACAGGGCGGGACGAGCAGTACTTC
-	TRBV11-2	TRBD2	TRBJ2-5	CASSYNIAGEETQYF	TGTGCCAGCAGCTATAATATAGCGGGAGAAGAGACCCAGTACTTC
once	TRBV11-2	-	TRBJ2-5	CASSLWQGIQETQYF	TGTGCCAGCAGCTTATGGCAGGGCATCCAAGAGACCCAGTACTTC
few	TRBV7-7	-	TRBJ2-5	CASSLGRGSQETQYF	TGTGCTAGCAGCTTAGGTCGGGGTTCTCAAGAGACCCAGTACTTC
-	TRBV4-1	TRBD1	TRBJ1-2	CASSSRDTGTGAVGYGYTF	TGCGCCAGCAGCTCCCGCGACACCGGGACAGGGGCAGTAGGATATGGCTACACCTTC
-	TRBV19	-	TRBJ2-7	CASSSTLTRYEQYF	TGTGCCAGTAGTTCGACCCTGACCCGTTACGAGCAGTACTTC
-	TRBV5-4	-	TRBJ2-7	CASSLGQLSYEQYF	TGTGCCAGCAGCTTGGGCCAGCTTTCCTACGAGCAGTACTTC